These T cell receptor beta chains were read from a single sample in a study of blood T cell repertoires in COVID-19. The repertoire was sequenced with immunoSEQ multiplex PCR; TCRdb's copy has only in-frame clones and lacks some. Among 190,000 or so clones listed, roughly 80% were seen once. The sample consisted of peripheral blood. Every receptor here comes from a man in his fifties who had recovered from COVID-19. Each CDR3 is given with its conserved first and last residue. The order of the fields is V gene, D gene, J gene, clone size, CDR3 protein, CDR3 DNA. A D gene is named only where the DNA matches it firmly. Size values are once, few and many counts, or a class for expanded clones, and some rows have none.

TRBV7-9	NA	TRBJ2-5	many	CASSAGQTFQETQYF	TGTGCCAGCAGCGCGGGACAGACCTTCCAAGAGACCCAGTACTTC
TRBV25-1	NA	TRBJ1-2	NA	CASSEYTADGGYTF	TGTGCCAGCAGTGAATACACAGCCGATGGTGGCTACACCTTC
TRBV5-1	NA	TRBJ2-2	NA	CASSLRQGNTGELFF	TGCGCCAGCAGCTTGAGGCAGGGGAACACCGGGGAGCTGTTTTTT
TRBV29-1	TRBD2	TRBJ2-2	few	CSARLAGGPGELFF	TGCAGCGCCCGACTAGCGGGAGGGCCCGGGGAGCTGTTTTTT
TRBV2	NA	TRBJ2-5	NA	CASSNVPQETQYF	TGTGCCAGCAGTAACGTACCGCAGGAGACCCAGTACTTC
TRBV13	TRBD2	TRBJ2-3	few	CASSLRLAGVSSDTQYF	TGTGCCAGCAGCTTACGACTAGCGGGGGTCTCTTCCGATACGCAGTATTTT
TRBV4-2	TRBD2	TRBJ2-1	NA	CASSQDLLAGGGAYNEQFF	TGTGCCAGCAGCCAAGATTTACTAGCGGGAGGGGGGGCCTACAATGAGCAGTTCTTC
TRBV28	TRBD1	TRBJ1-1	NA	CASSVTRDRTWRAFF	TGTGCCAGCAGTGTCACCCGGGACAGGACATGGAGGGCTTTCTTT
TRBV11-1	NA	TRBJ2-3	NA	CASSPTRDTQYF	TGTGCCAGCAGCCCTACTAGGGATACGCAGTATTTT
TRBV19	NA	TRBJ2-3	NA	CASSRSVLDTQYF	TGTGCCAGTAGTCGAAGCGTTTTGGATACGCAGTATTTT
TRBV19	NA	TRBJ1-2	NA	CASSLSVSGEDGYTF	TGTGCCAGTAGTTTGTCGGTGAGCGGGGAGGATGGCTACACCTTC
TRBV5-6	NA	TRBJ2-2	NA	CASSLTSSGELFF	TGTGCCAGCAGCTTAACTAGCTCCGGGGAGCTGTTTTTT
TRBV30	TRBD1	TRBJ1-1	NA	CAWSPGQVNTEAFF	TGTGCCTGGAGTCCAGGACAGGTGAACACTGAAGCTTTCTTT
TRBV10-3	NA	TRBJ1-1	NA	CAISYQGPNTEAFF	TGTGCCATCAGTTACCAGGGGCCTAACACTGAAGCTTTCTTT
TRBV19	NA	TRBJ1-2	NA	CASSIDRGDYYGYTF	TGTGCCAGTAGTATAGATCGAGGCGATTACTATGGCTACACCTTC
TRBV28	NA	TRBJ1-2	NA	CASSSSGELYGYTF	TGTGCCAGCAGTTCCTCAGGGGAACTCTATGGCTACACCTTC
TRBV2	NA	TRBJ1-3	NA	CATITGLDTIYF	TGTGCCACTATAACCGGGTTGGACACCATATATTTT
TRBV3-1/TRBV3-2	NA	TRBJ2-1	NA	CASSQGWENYNEQFF	TGTGCCAGCAGCCAAGGGTGGGAGAATTACAATGAGCAGTTCTTC
TRBV3-1/TRBV3-2	NA	TRBJ2-5	NA	CASSQGGPETQYF	TGTGCCAGCAGCCAAGGGGGCCCGGAGACCCAGTACTTC
TRBV27	TRBD1	TRBJ1-3	NA	CASRQGASGNTIYF	TGTGCCAGCAGACAGGGGGCATCTGGAAACACCATATATTTT
TRBV4-2	NA	TRBJ2-1	NA	CASSQDFQGDSYNEQFF	TGTGCCAGCAGCCAAGATTTTCAAGGGGATTCCTACAATGAGCAGTTCTTC
TRBV10-3	NA	TRBJ2-7	NA	CATGRQPYEQYF	TGTGCCACCGGTAGACAGCCCTACGAGCAGTACTTC
TRBV18	NA	TRBJ1-3	NA	CASSPQGLAGNTIYF	TGTGCCAGCTCACCACAGGGGTTAGCTGGAAACACCATATATTTT
TRBV5-1	NA	TRBJ2-3	NA	CASSWSSSTDTQYF	TGCGCCAGCAGCTGGAGTTCTAGCACAGATACGCAGTATTTT
TRBV6-2/TRBV6-3	NA	TRBJ2-5	NA	CASSLPGAGRLETQYF	TGTGCCAGCAGTCTACCTGGGGCGGGGCGCCTAGAGACCCAGTACTTC
TRBV18	NA	TRBJ1-4	NA	CASSPPEGAREKLFF	TGTGCCAGCTCACCACCGGAAGGGGCTCGGGAAAAACTGTTTTTT
TRBV7-2	TRBD2	TRBJ2-7	NA	CASSLVPGLAGRGSEQYF	TGTGCCAGCAGCTTAGTCCCGGGACTAGCGGGACGAGGGAGCGAGCAGTACTTC
TRBV29-1	NA	TRBJ1-1	NA	CSVEAWATEAFF	TGCAGCGTTGAGGCCTGGGCCACTGAAGCTTTCTTT
TRBV5-4	NA	TRBJ1-2	NA	CASSRQTSNYGYTF	TGTGCCAGCAGCCGACAGACATCTAACTATGGCTACACCTTC
TRBV21-1	NA	TRBJ1-3	NA	CASSKRQPPFSGNTIYF	TGTGCCAGCAGCAAGAGACAGCCACCCTTCTCTGGAAACACCATATATTTT
TRBV18	TRBD2	TRBJ2-7	NA	CASSLTSGGSYEQYF	TGTGCCAGCTCCCTGACTAGCGGGGGCTCCTACGAGCAGTACTTC
TRBV11-2	TRBD2	TRBJ2-2	NA	CASSSSGRTGHGELFF	TGTGCCAGCAGCTCTAGCGGGAGAACGGGTCACGGGGAGCTGTTTTTT
TRBV28	TRBD2	TRBJ2-5	few	CASSGLAGYQETQYF	TGTGCCAGCAGTGGACTAGCGGGGTACCAAGAGACCCAGTACTTC
TRBV28	NA	TRBJ2-2	NA	CASRGSPYDSSSGTGELFF	TGTGCCAGCAGGGGCTCCCCCTACGACAGCAGCTCGGGCACCGGGGAGCTGTTTTTT
TRBV7-2	TRBD1	TRBJ2-3	NA	CASSTDRGLTDTQYF	TGTGCCAGCAGCACGGACAGGGGGCTCACAGATACGCAGTATTTT
TRBV10-3	TRBD2	TRBJ2-7	NA	CAITEGTSRTYEQYF	TGTGCCATCACTGAAGGGACTAGCAGGACCTACGAGCAGTACTTC
TRBV19	NA	TRBJ1-2	few	CASSAGRYNTDNYGYTF	TGTGCCAGTAGTGCTGGCAGATACAACACAGATAACTATGGCTACACCTTC
TRBV7-9	NA	TRBJ1-2	NA	CASRSPLWADGYTF	TGTGCCAGCAGATCCCCTCTTTGGGCTGATGGCTACACCTTC
TRBV7-9	TRBD1	TRBJ1-5	once	CASSFGTGSDQPQHF	TGTGCCAGCAGTTTCGGGACAGGGTCCGATCAGCCCCAGCATTTT
TRBV30	TRBD2	TRBJ2-1	NA	CAWSMGLAGDEQFF	TGTGCCTGGAGTATGGGACTAGCGGGAGATGAGCAGTTCTTC
TRBV10-3	TRBD2	TRBJ2-3	few	CAISESPGLAKSTDTQYF	TGTGCCATCAGTGAGTCGCCGGGACTAGCGAAGAGCACAGATACGCAGTATTTT
TRBV7-3	NA	TRBJ1-1	NA	CASSSGTEAFF	TGTGCCAGCAGCTCCGGCACTGAAGCTTTCTTT
TRBV7-3	NA	TRBJ2-3	NA	CASSLAGSTDTQYF	TGTGCCAGCAGCTTAGCCGGTAGCACAGATACGCAGTATTTT
TRBV7-2	TRBD1	TRBJ2-1	NA	CASSWGTGSYNEQFF	TGTGCCAGCAGCTGGGGGACAGGTTCTTACAATGAGCAGTTCTTC
TRBV9	TRBD2	TRBJ2-2	NA	CASSELTSGSTGELFF	TGTGCCAGCAGCGAGCTGACTAGCGGGAGCACCGGGGAGCTGTTTTTT